A single sample is the source of the 19 T cell receptor beta chains below, sequenced in a study of T cell changes during pregnancy in multiple sclerosis. The method was immunoSEQ multiplex PCR; TCRdb's version includes in-frame clones alone and lacks a portion of them. The sample includes fewer than 75,000 clones, less than 95% of them seen just once. The sample consisted of peripheral blood, taken after pregnancy. These receptors all come from a female donor in good health, enrolled as a control in a pregnancy study.

V and J are TRBV4-2 and TRBJ2-7, with 10 bases aligning to TRBD1. J lost 6 bases, V lost 4 bases, and 9 bases had no gene match. This CDR3 spans 15 amino acids. Germline values: CDR1 LGHNA, CDR2 YNFKEQ. The CDR3 DNA reads as TGTGCCAGCAGCCCCAGGACAGGGGGTTTCGGCGAGCAGTACTTC. Translating gives CASSPRTGGFGEQYF.

The chain carries TRBV6-6 and TRBJ1-5; D is ambiguous. Germline CDR1 is MNHNY and CDR2 is SVGAGI (reference sequence). The CDR3 is 12 residues long. V was pared by 11 bases and J by 2 bases, with 10 bases between. The CDR3 nucleotides read TGTGCCTGTAGGGAGGGCAATCAGCCCCAGCATTTT. Amino acid sequence: CACREGNQPQHF.

This rearrangement joins TRBV30 to TRBJ2-7, with D unresolved. Germline CDR1 GTSNPN, CDR2 SVGIG (reference sequence). This CDR3 region has 13 residues. V shed 3 bases and J shed 5 bases, with 14 bases lying between them. CDR3 loop: CAWSRQFRDEQYF. CDR3 nucleotide sequence: TGTGCCTGGAGCCGCCAGTTTCGGGACGAGCAGTACTTC.

Here the CDR3 reads CASSLVTAPRDEQFF. The CDR3 DNA sequence: TGTGCCAGCAGTTTAGTTACAGCCCCGAGGGATGAGCAGTTCTTC. V and J are TRBV28 and TRBJ2-1, with D maybe TRBD2 (5 bases). This CDR3 region has 15 residues. Trimming removed 2 bases from V and 8 bases from J, with 16 bases in between. The germline gives CDR1 MDHEN, CDR2 SYDVKM.

This clone is a singleton in its sample. This chain links TRBV6-5 with TRBJ2-1; no firm D call. The CDR3 totals 12 residues. V was pared by 7 bases and J by 6 bases, with 10 bases between. Germline CDR1 reads MNHEY; CDR2 reads SVGAGI. CDR3 bases: TGTGCCAGCAAAAACCCCGGCAATGAGCAGTTCTTC. This codes for CASKNPGNEQFF.

V usage is TRBV19 and J usage is TRBJ2-2, with 12 positions matching TRBD2. CDR1 is LNHDA and CDR2 is SQIVND in the germline V gene (reference sequence). The CDR3 loop spans 16 amino acids. J was trimmed by 3 bases and V by 4 bases; bases with no gene match: 3. CDR3: CASSTSGRADTGELFF. For the CDR3, the DNA is TGTGCCAGTAGTACTAGCGGGAGGGCCGACACCGGGGAGCTGTTTTTT. Complete variable domain (other parts from reference TRBV19 and TRBJ2-2): DGGITQSPKYLFRKEGQNVTLSCEQNLNHDAMYWYRQDPGQGLRLIYYSQIVNDFQKGDIAEGYSVSREKKESFPLTVTSAQKNPTAFYLCASSTSGRADTGELFFGEGSRLTVL.

The chain employs TRBV2 and TRBJ1-5; TRBD1 aligns across 8 bases. Germline assignment: CDR1 SNHLY and CDR2 FYNNEI. J gave up 2 bases and V 6 bases, and 6 bases lay outside the gene matches. This CDR3 contains 15 residues. CDR3 sequence: CASRETGAGNQPQHF. CDR3 bases: TGTGCCAGCAGAGAGACAGGGGCGGGCAATCAGCCCCAGCATTTT.

The V and J genes are TRBV7-2 and TRBJ1-1, with 7 bases aligning to TRBD1. The CDR3 length is 17 residues. Losses at the gene ends were 0 bases for V and 5 bases for J; bases not matched to a gene: 12. Germline V lookup: CDR1 SGHTA, CDR2 FQGNSA. Here the CDR3 reads CASSLAGGAGVKTEAFF. Here the CDR3 DNA reads TGTGCCAGCAGCTTAGCAGGGGGCGCCGGTGTAAAAACTGAAGCTTTCTTT.

This chain joins TRBV6-1 and TRBJ1-2, with D tentatively TRBD1 (6 bases). This CDR3 region has 15 residues. Between the trimmed V and J ends, which lost 8 bases and 12 bases, there was a span of 28 bases. Looked up from germline, CDR1 is MNHNS and CDR2 is SASEGT. The CDR3 spells CASFDRDTLRFVHTF. The DNA for the CDR3 is TGTGCCAGCTTCGACCGGGACACCCTACGATTTGTGCACACCTTC.

The rearrangement uses TRBV27 and TRBJ1-2; D is unresolved. The CDR3 spans 8 residues. Trimming removed 9 bases from V and 10 bases from J, with 6 bases in between. CDR1 is MNHEY, CDR2 SMNVEV, per germline (reference sequence). Here the CDR3 DNA reads TGTGCCAGTCCGTCCTACACCTTC. Its protein is CASPSYTF.

J is TRBJ1-2 and V is TRBV4-2; TRBD1 matches 7 bases. Germline V gene lookup returns CDR1 LGHNA and CDR2 YNFKEQ. V shed 3 bases, J shed 4 bases, and the junction held 14 bases outside the gene matches. This CDR3 is 17 amino acids long. This CDR3 is CASSQADGQATLYGYTF. The CDR3 DNA follows: TGTGCCAGCAGCCAGGCGGACGGACAGGCGACACTCTATGGCTACACCTTC.

The V call is TRBV19, the J call TRBJ1-3, with a tentative D call TRBD1 (6 bases). The ends were cut back, 10 bases at V and 0 bases at J, with 13 bases in the middle. Germline CDR1 LNHDA, CDR2 SQIVND (reference sequence). The CDR3 totals 14 residues. The CDR3 loop reads CATNWGPSGNTIYF. In DNA, the CDR3 is TGTGCCACCAACTGGGGGCCCTCTGGAAACACCATATATTTT.

This chain links TRBV7-9 with TRBJ2-3; maybe TRBD1 (6 bases). CDR1 is SEHNR, CDR2 FQNEAQ, per germline (reference sequence). The CDR3 has 14 amino acids. V dropped 5 bases and J dropped 0 bases, with 9 bases sitting between them. In DNA form, the CDR3 reads TGTGCCAGCAGCCCCAGGGGCAGCACAGATACGCAGTATTTT. It translates to CASSPRGSTDTQYF. Using reference TRBV7-9 and TRBJ2-3 for the parts outside the CDR3, the full variable domain is DTGVSQNPRHKITKRGQNVTFRCDPISEHNRLYWYRQTLGQGPEFLTYFQNEAQLEKSRLLSDRFSAERPKGSFSTLEIQRTEQGDSAMYLCASSPRGSTDTQYFGPGTRLTVL.

The V and J genes are TRBV7-9 and TRBJ2-3, with D possibly being TRBD1 (6 bases). The CDR3 has 15 amino acids. The ends were cut back, 4 bases at V and 2 bases at J, with 13 bases in the middle. Germline V gene data show CDR1 as SEHNR and CDR2 as FQNEAQ (reference sequence). CDR3 coding DNA: TGTGCCAGCAGCTCGGACAGACTGACCACAGATACGCAGTATTTT. This sequence encodes CASSSDRLTTDTQYF.

This chain connects TRBV4-3 to TRBJ2-7; weak D call: TRBD2 (5 bases). Germline V gives CDR1 LGHNA, CDR2 YSLEER. V lost 3 bases to trimming and J lost 0 bases, with 12 bases between them. The CDR3 is made up of 15 amino acids. The CDR3 loop reads CASSQDAGISYEQYF. In DNA form, the CDR3 reads TGCGCCAGCAGCCAGGACGCCGGGATCTCCTACGAGCAGTACTTC.

The DNA for the CDR3 is TGTGCCAGCAGCCCATCACCCCGGGACTTCCTCCCCCCAGATACGCAGTATTTT. This gives the protein CASSPSPRDFLPPDTQYF. The V gene is TRBV7-3, the J gene TRBJ2-3; D perhaps matches TRBD2 (6 bases). Germline CDR1 is SGHTA and CDR2 is FQGTGA. This CDR3 spans 18 amino acids. Trimming cost V 5 bases and J 4 bases, with 25 bases left between them.

This rearrangement joins TRBV5-1 to TRBJ1-3; D gene uncertain. The CDR3 has 15 residues. Germline CDR1 and CDR2: SGHRS and YFSETQ. Trimming took off 0 bases at V and 0 bases at J, with 7 bases between the two ends. Here the CDR3 DNA reads TGCGCCAGCAGCTTGGCCGCGAGCTCTGGAAACACCATATATTTT. It specifies CASSLAASSGNTIYF.

The chain employs TRBV28 and TRBJ2-7; 8 positions agree with TRBD2. V dropped 5 bases and J dropped 5; count of bases not matched to a gene: 14. The V gene's germline CDR1 is MDHEN and CDR2 SYDVKM. This CDR3 has 16 residues. CDR3 sequence (DNA): TGTGCCAGCAGTCCACTTTGGAGCGGGGGTCCCCACGAGCAGTACTTC. The encoded protein is CASSPLWSGGPHEQYF.

CDR3 residues: CASSRGSITVNTEAFF. The CDR3 DNA sequence: TGTGCCAGCAGCCGCGGGTCTATAACGGTGAACACTGAAGCTTTCTTT. The rearrangement uses TRBV7-2 and TRBJ1-1; no reliable D call. The CDR3 contains 16 residues. Germline CDR1 SGHTA, CDR2 FQGNSA. Trimming pared 5 bases from V and 0 bases from J, leaving 16 bases between.